The entry that follows covers one TCR beta chain sequence. Germline loops: CDR1 SQVTM, CDR2 ANQGSEA. The CDR3 spans 13 residues. The germline V and J ends were trimmed by 6 bases and 5 bases, with 16 bases remaining between them. This sample is part of a study of CD8+ T cells in alopecia areata. Stated treatment: oral pan-JAK inhibitor, 5-10 mg twice daily. In each case, RNA was isolated and then reverse transcribed into cDNA as the sequencing template. TCRdb's copy holds only in-frame clones and misses some; the assay was immunoSEQ multiplex PCR. This table holds roughly 200,000 clones, 50% to 60% found once.

The chain couples TRBV29-1 to TRBJ2-5; no firm D call. The TCR was taken from a human donor with alopecia areata. The material sequenced was CD4+ T cells sorted from blood, taken at week 4, from a patient treated with tofacitinib. CDR3 sequence (DNA): TGCAGCGTCCTGGCCAACCAAAGGGAGACCCAGTACTTC. It yields the protein CSVLANQRETQYF.